Following are 21 T cell receptor beta chains from one sample sequenced in a study of read filtering for tumor transcriptome and immune sequencing. Molecular barcoded adaptors covering alpha/delta and beta/gamma chains were used on about 390 ng RNA. TCRdb processed the reads anew with MiXCR; each CDR3 protein has one entry. The sample has fewer than 35,000 distinct CDR3 sequences, less than 20% seen once. The sample taken for sequencing was a population of CD138-negative cells sorted from bone marrow. These receptors originate from a donor at least 40 years old with multiple myeloma.

The sample holds many counts of this clonotype. The gene calls are TRBV30 and TRBJ1-1; D call uncertain. Germline V CDR1 and CDR2: GTSNPN, SVGIG (reference sequence). The CDR3 has 11 residues. In DNA, the CDR3 is TGTGCGCATAACCGGTTGACTGAAGCTTTCTTT. Its translation is CAHNRLTEAFF. Filled out from reference TRBV30 and TRBJ1-1, the complete variable domain reads SQTIHQWPATLVQPVGSPLSLECTVEGTSNPNLYWYRQAAGRGLQLLFYSVGIGQISSEVPQNLSASRPQDRQFILSSKKLLLSDSGFYLCAHNRLTEAFFGQGTRLTVV.

By sample fraction, this clonotype is medium-sized. The chain employs TRBV20-1 and TRBJ2-3, with 12 bases identical to TRBD2. The V gene's germline CDR1 is DFQATT and CDR2 SNEGSKA (reference sequence). The CDR3 contains 16 residues. With V trimmed by 5 bases and J by 3 bases, 9 bases remained unmatched. CDR3 coding DNA: TGCAGTGCTCGAGGGGCTAGCGGGAGGGTTACAGATACGCAGTATTTT. This sequence encodes CSARGASGRVTDTQYF.

As to this clonotype: A read error may explain this, as a much larger clone is one base away. The genes are TRBV5-1 and TRBJ2-5; D unresolved. The CDR3 sequence is 11 residues long. Per the germline V gene, CDR1 is SGHRS and CDR2 is YFSETQ. CDR3 sequence: CTSSLLQTQYF. The CDR3 coding sequence is TGCACCAGCAGCTTGTTGCAGACCCAGTACTTC.

Ten or more counts support this clonotype. The chain links TRBV5-1 to TRBJ2-7; D is perhaps TRBD1 (5 bases). The CDR3 consists of 14 residues. V lost 5 bases, J lost 2 bases, and 14 bases lay in between. In germline, CDR1 is SGHRS, CDR2 YFSETQ. The CDR3 nucleotides are TGCGCCAGCAGAACCGGACACGGAGCCTACGAGCAGTACTTC. Amino acids: CASRTGHGAYEQYF.

About this clonotype: This likely stems from a read error, as it lies one base from a far larger clone. V gene TRBV7-2 combines with J gene TRBJ2-1, with D maybe TRBD1 (6 bases). Germline lookup yields CDR1 SGHTA and CDR2 FQGNSA. The CDR3 runs 16 residues. The CDR3, as DNA: TGTGCCAGCAGCCCCTTGAGGGGGAGCTCCTACAATGAGCGGTTCTTC. As protein: CASSPLRGSSYNERFF.

This clonotype has a count of ten or more. V usage is TRBV18 and J usage is TRBJ1-1; maybe TRBD1 (5 bases). CDR1 is KGHSH and CDR2 is LQKENI in the germline V gene. The CDR3 length is 13 residues. V was pared by 3 bases and J by 10 bases, with 15 bases between. The CDR3: CASSPDSSRGAFF. CDR3 sequence (DNA): TGTGCCAGCTCACCTGACAGCTCGAGGGGAGCTTTCTTT.

On this clonotype itself: One base away lies a much larger clone, so this may be a sequencing read error. The CDR3 DNA follows: TGTGCCAGCAGTTACGCCCCGGATACTAACTATGGCTACACCTTC. Protein sequence: CASSYAPDTNYGYTF. The chain employs TRBV6-5 and TRBJ1-2; D is unclear. The germline CDR1 and CDR2 sequences are MNHEY and SVGAGI. The CDR3 contains 15 residues. Trimming cost V 2 bases and J 0 bases, with 10 bases left between them.

This clonotype was seen ten or more times. The chain has TRBV28 and TRBJ1-5, with D possibly matching TRBD1 (5 bases). V gave up 5 bases and J gave up 6 bases, with 17 bases separating them. CDR1 and CDR2 (germline): MDHEN, SYDVKM. This CDR3 is built from 15 residues. CDR3 in amino acids: CASSPPQGQSQPQHF. CDR3 sequence (DNA): TGTGCCAGCAGTCCCCCGCAGGGCCAGAGTCAGCCCCAGCATTTT.

As for this clonotype: Since a much larger clone is just one base distant, this may be a read error. Because it lacks the conserved phenylalanine or tryptophan at the end, this CDR3 is likely a read error. J is TRBJ1-5 and V is TRBV20-1; D is ambiguous. Germline lookup yields CDR1 DFQATT and CDR2 SNEGSKA (reference sequence). The CDR3 extends over 12 amino acids. V gave up 4 bases and J gave up 0 bases, with 4 bases separating them. CDR3 DNA: TGCAGTGCTATGAATAGCAATCAGCCCCAGCATTCT. It codes for CSAMNSNQPQHS.

Remarks on this clonotype: This clone may be a read error of a much larger clone one base away. The chain combines TRBV29-1 with TRBJ2-2; unclear D gene. Germline-derived CDR1 and CDR2 are SQVTM and ANQGSEA. The CDR3 is made up of 13 amino acids. V lost 6 bases and J lost 4, with 12 bases in between. CDR3 sequence: CSVDRASTGELFF. In nucleotides, the CDR3 is TGCAGCGTGGACCGTGCGAGCACCGGGGAGCTGTTTTTT.

This clonotype was recorded many times. This sequence joins TRBV5-1 and TRBJ2-2, with 7 positions matching TRBD2. V was pared by 1 base and J by 4 bases, with 4 bases of the junction left unmatched. Looked up from germline, CDR1 is SGHRS and CDR2 is YFSETQ. The CDR3 runs to 15 residues. CDR3 residues: CASSLTSAVTGELFF. CDR3 in DNA: TGCGCCAGCAGCTTGACTAGCGCTGTCACCGGGGAGCTGTTTTTT.

This clonotype has at least ten counts. The chain has TRBV3-1 and TRBJ1-6; possible D gene TRBD1, 6 bases. The V gene lost 4 bases and the J gene lost 0 bases, with 7 bases spanning the gap. Per germline, CDR1 LGHDT and CDR2 YNNKEL (reference sequence). The CDR3 covers 15 residues. CDR3 region: CASSPTGSYNSPLHF. The CDR3 DNA follows: TGTGCCAGCAGCCCGACAGGCTCCTATAATTCACCCCTCCACTTT.

In its sample, this clonotype was seen many times. The chain couples TRBV3-1 to TRBJ2-3, with 9 bases fitting TRBD2. The CDR3 has 22 residues. CDR1 is LGHDT and CDR2 is YNNKEL in the germline V gene (reference sequence). V lost 0 bases and J lost 3; bases outside the gene matches: 22. CDR3 in DNA: TGTGCCAGCAGCCAAGATCTTCGCCTAGCGGGATCCCGGACTTCGGTGACAGATACGCAGTATTTT. It yields the protein CASSQDLRLAGSRTSVTDTQYF.

About this clonotype: This clone may be a read error of a much larger clone one base away. This chain uses TRBV11-2 with TRBJ2-7; 7 bases align to TRBD2. CDR3 size: 15 residues. Germline-derived CDR1 and CDR2 are SGHAT and FQNNGV. Trimming removed 8 bases from V and 6 bases from J; junction bases left unmatched: 16. The CDR3 reads CASRLGLVGVSEQYF. The DNA of the CDR3 is TGTGCCAGCCGCCTTGGACTAGTGGGAGTTTCCGAGCAGTACTTC. The full variable domain, with the rest looked up from reference TRBV11-2 and TRBJ2-7, is EAGVAQSPRYKIIEKRQSVAFWCNPISGHATLYWYQQILGQGPKLLIQFQNNGVVDDSQLPKDRFSAERLKGVDSTLKIQPAKLEDSAVYLCASRLGLVGVSEQYFGPGTRLTVT.

This clonotype was seen repeatedly, ten times or more. The V call is TRBV24-1, the J call TRBJ2-3; weak D call: TRBD2 (5 bases). This CDR3 has 16 amino acids. V lost 1 base and J lost 5, with 15 bases in between. Germline V gene lookup returns CDR1 KGHDR and CDR2 SFDVKD. The DNA of the CDR3 is TGTGCCACCAGTGATTTCTCCCCGTCGGGAAGAGATACGCAGTATTTT. This codes for CATSDFSPSGRDTQYF.

This clonotype came up many times. V is TRBV7-2 and J is TRBJ1-1; D not resolved. CDR1 and CDR2 (germline): SGHTA, FQGNSA. Deletions cut 4 bases from V and 2 bases from J, with 8 bases between. The CDR3 is 13 residues long. The CDR3 coding sequence is TGTGCCAGCAGCTACCTCCTAAACACTGAAGCTTTCTTT. Translation gives CASSYLLNTEAFF.

This clonotype has ten or more counts. V and J are TRBV29-1 and TRBJ1-5; no clear D. CDR1 and CDR2 from the germline V gene are SQVTM and ANQGSEA. The CDR3 spans 17 residues. Trimming removed 4 bases from V and 2 bases from J, with 21 bases in between. The CDR3 nucleotides are TGCAGCGTTGGCTCCGGGATGATTCGGGATGGCAATCAGCCCCAGCATTTT. Amino acids: CSVGSGMIRDGNQPQHF.

Points on this clonotype: A much larger clone differs from this one at a single base, so this may be a read error. The chain has TRBV20-1 and TRBJ2-6; D gene unclear. V lost 1 base to trimming and J lost 1 base, with 5 bases between them. This CDR3 contains 14 residues. Germline lookup yields CDR1 DFQATT and CDR2 SNEGSKA (reference sequence). CDR3 nucleotide sequence: TGCAGTGCTAGAGGTTTTTCTGGGGCCAACGTCCTGACTTTC. Its translation: CSARGFSGANVLTF.

This clonotype came up many times. V usage is TRBV29-1 and J usage is TRBJ2-3; 9 bases line up with TRBD1. The CDR3 is 14 amino acids. From germline, CDR1 is SQVTM and CDR2 ANQGSEA. J was trimmed by 6 bases and V by 4 bases; bases with no gene match: 8. CDR3 in DNA: TGCAGCGTTGTATACCGGGACAGGGTGGATACGCAGTATTTT. Residues: CSVVYRDRVDTQYF.

The chain links TRBV5-1 to TRBJ2-2, with 8 nucleotides matching TRBD1. Unmatched junction bases numbered 6, after V lost 6 bases and J lost 2 bases. This CDR3 region has 15 residues. Germline lookup yields CDR1 SGHRS and CDR2 YFSETQ. The CDR3 here is CASNPGQVNTGELFF. For the CDR3, the DNA is TGCGCCAGCAACCCGGGACAGGTTAACACCGGGGAGCTGTTTTTT.

This clonotype was seen repeatedly, ten times or more. The rearrangement links TRBV29-1 to TRBJ2-5, with 13 bases matching TRBD2. V trimming: 6 bases; J trimming: 5 bases; junction bases outside the gene matches: 6. This CDR3 is 14 amino acids long. CDR1 is SQVTM, CDR2 ANQGSEA, per germline. This CDR3 is CSVGLAGEWETQYF. The CDR3 nucleotides are TGCAGCGTAGGACTAGCGGGAGAATGGGAGACCCAGTACTTC.